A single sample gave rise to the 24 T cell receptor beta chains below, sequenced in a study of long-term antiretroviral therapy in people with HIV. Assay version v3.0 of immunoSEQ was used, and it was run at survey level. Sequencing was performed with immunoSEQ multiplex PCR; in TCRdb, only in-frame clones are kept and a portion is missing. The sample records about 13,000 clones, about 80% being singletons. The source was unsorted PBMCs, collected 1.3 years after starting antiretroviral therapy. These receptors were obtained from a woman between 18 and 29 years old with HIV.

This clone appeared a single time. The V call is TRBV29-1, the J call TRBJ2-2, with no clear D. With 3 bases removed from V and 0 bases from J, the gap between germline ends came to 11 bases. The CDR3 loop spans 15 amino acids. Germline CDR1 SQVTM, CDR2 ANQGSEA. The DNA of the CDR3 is TGCAGCGTTGAGGTTCAGCTGTCGAACACCGGGGAGCTGTTTTTT. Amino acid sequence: CSVEVQLSNTGELFF.

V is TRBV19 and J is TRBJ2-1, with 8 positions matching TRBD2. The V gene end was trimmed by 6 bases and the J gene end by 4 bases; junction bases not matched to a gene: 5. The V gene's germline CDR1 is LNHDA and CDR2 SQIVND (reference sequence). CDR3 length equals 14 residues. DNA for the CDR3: TGTGCCAGTAGAGCGGCTAGCGGGTACAATGAGCAGTTCTTC. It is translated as CASRAASGYNEQFF.

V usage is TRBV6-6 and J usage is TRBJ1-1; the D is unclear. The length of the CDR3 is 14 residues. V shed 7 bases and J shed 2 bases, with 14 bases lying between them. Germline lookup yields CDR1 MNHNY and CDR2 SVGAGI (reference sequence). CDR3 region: CASIDPGGNTEAFF. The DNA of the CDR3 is TGTGCCAGCATCGACCCCGGCGGCAACACTGAAGCTTTCTTT.

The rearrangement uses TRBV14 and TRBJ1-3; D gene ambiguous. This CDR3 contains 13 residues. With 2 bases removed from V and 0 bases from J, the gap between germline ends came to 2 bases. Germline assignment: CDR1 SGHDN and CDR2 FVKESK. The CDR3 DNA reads TGTGCCAGCAGCCAACACTCTGGAAACACCATATATTTT. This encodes CASSQHSGNTIYF.

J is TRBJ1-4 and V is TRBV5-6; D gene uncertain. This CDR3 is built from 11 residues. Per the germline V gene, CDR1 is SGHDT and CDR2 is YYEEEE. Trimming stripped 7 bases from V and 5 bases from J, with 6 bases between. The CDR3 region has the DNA TGTGCCAGCCAGAAAAATGAAAAACTGTTTTTT. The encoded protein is CASQKNEKLFF.

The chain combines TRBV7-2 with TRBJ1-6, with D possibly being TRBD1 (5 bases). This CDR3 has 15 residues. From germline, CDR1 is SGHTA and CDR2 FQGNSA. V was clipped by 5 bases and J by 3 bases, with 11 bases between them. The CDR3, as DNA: TGTGCCAGCAGCCCCCCAGGGATCTATAATTCACCCCTCCACTTT. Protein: CASSPPGIYNSPLHF. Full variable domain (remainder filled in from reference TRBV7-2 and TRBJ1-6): GAGVSQSPSNKVTEKGKDVELRCDPISGHTALYWYRQSLGQGLEFLIYFQGNSAPDKSGLPSDRFSAERTGGSVSTLTIQRTQQEDSAVYLCASSPPGIYNSPLHFGNGTRLTVT.

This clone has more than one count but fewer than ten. The CDR3 DNA sequence: TGTGCCAGCAGCGAGTTAGGGATTGGCTACACCTTC. Translation: CASSELGIGYTF. This rearrangement joins TRBV6-6 to TRBJ1-2; D unresolved. The CDR3 length is 12 residues. Germline V gene sequence: CDR1 MNHNY, CDR2 SVGAGI (reference sequence). Trimming took 6 bases from V and 7 from J, leaving 12 bases between them.

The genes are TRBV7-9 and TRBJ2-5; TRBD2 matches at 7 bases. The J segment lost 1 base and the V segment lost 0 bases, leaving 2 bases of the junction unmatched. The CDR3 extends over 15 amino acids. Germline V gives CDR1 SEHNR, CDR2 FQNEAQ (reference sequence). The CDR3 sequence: CASSLAGGLQETQYF. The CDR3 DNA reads TGTGCCAGCAGCTTAGCGGGAGGGCTCCAAGAGACCCAGTACTTC.

This CDR3 is CASSQENHRQAFF. In DNA, the CDR3 is TGCGCCAGCAGCCAAGAAAACCACCGTCAAGCTTTCTTT. The chain joins TRBV4-1 to TRBJ1-1; no clear D. The CDR3 runs 13 residues. CDR1 is MGHRA, CDR2 YSYEKL, per germline. V lost 0 bases, J lost 9 bases, and 11 bases lay in between.

CDR3 DNA: TGTGCCAGCAGTATGACTAGCATCGGTGACAATGAGCAGTTCTTC. Protein product: CASSMTSIGDNEQFF. The rearrangement uses TRBV28 and TRBJ2-1, with 7 nucleotides matching TRBD2. Trimming at V came to 5 bases and at J to 5 bases, leaving 9 bases not matched to a gene. Germline V lookup: CDR1 MDHEN, CDR2 SYDVKM. The CDR3 is 15 amino acids. The whole variable domain, filled in from reference TRBV28 and TRBJ2-1, reads DVKVTQSSRYLVKRTGEKVFLECVQDMDHENMFWYRQDPGLGLRLIYFSYDVKMKEKGDIPEGYSVSREKKERFSLILESASTNQTSMYLCASSMTSIGDNEQFFGPGTRLTVL.

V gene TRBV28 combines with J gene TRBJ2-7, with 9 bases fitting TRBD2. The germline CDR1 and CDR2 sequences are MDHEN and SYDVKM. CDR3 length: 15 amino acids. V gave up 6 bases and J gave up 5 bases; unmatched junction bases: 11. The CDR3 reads CASSPHSGSGNEQYF. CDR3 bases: TGTGCCAGCAGCCCCCATAGCGGGAGTGGTAACGAGCAGTACTTC.

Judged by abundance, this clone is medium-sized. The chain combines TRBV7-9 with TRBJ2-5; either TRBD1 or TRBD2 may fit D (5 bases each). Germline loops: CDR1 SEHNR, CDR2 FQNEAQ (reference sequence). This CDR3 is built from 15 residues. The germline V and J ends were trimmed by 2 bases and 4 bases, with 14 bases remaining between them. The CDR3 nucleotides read TGTGCCAGCAGCTTAAAGGGGAGTGGTAGAGAGACCCAGTACTTC. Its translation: CASSLKGSGRETQYF.

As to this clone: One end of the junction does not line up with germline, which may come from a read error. CDR3 sequence (DNA): TGTGCTAGCAGCTTAGATCCGGGAACTGAAGCTTTCTTT. Translating it yields CASSLDPGTEAFF. The chain couples TRBV7-7 to TRBJ1-1, with no clear D. The CDR3 loop spans 13 amino acids. Germline CDR1 reads SSHAT; CDR2 reads FNYEAQ (reference sequence).

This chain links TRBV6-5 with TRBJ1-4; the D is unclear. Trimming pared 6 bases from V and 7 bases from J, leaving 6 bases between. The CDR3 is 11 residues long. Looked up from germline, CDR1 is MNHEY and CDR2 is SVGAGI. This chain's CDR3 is CASRLGEKLFF. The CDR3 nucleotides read TGTGCCAGCAGGTTGGGTGAAAAACTGTTTTTT.

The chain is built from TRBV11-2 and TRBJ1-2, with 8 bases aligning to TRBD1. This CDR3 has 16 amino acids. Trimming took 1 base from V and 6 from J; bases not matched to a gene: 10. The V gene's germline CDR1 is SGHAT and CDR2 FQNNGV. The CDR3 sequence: CASSLGQGAIWDGYTF. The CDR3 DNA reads TGTGCCAGCAGCTTAGGGCAGGGGGCGATTTGGGATGGCTACACCTTC.

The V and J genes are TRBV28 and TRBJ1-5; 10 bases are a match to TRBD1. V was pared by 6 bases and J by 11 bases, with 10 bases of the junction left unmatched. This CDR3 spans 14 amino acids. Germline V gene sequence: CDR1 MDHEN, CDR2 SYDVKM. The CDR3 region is CASRSPGQGRSQHF. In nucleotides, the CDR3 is TGTGCCAGCAGGTCACCGGGACAGGGGCGGTCCCAGCATTTT.

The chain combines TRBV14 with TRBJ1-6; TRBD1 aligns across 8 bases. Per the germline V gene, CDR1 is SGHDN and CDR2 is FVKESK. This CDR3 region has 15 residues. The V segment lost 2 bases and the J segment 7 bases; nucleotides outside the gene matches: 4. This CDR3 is CASSQTTGVNSPLHF. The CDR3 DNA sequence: TGTGCCAGCAGCCAAACGACAGGGGTGAATTCACCCCTCCACTTT. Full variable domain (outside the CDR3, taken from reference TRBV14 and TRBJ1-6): EAGVTQFPSHSVIEKGQTVTLRCDPISGHDNLYWYRRVMGKEIKFLLHFVKESKQDESGMPNNRFLAERTGGTYSTLKVQPAELEDSGVYFCASSQTTGVNSPLHFGNGTRLTVT.

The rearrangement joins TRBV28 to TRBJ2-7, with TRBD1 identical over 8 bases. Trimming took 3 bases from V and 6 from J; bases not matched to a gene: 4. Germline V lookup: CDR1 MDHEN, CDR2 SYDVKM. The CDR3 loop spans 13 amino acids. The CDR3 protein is CASSFQGAVEQYF. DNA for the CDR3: TGTGCCAGCAGTTTCCAGGGGGCGGTCGAGCAGTACTTC.

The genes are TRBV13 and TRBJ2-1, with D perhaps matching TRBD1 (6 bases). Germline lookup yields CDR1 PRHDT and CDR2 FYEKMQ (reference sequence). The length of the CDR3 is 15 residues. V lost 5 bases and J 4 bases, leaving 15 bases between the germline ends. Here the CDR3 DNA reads TGTGCCAGCAGCGCACTTGAGGGGGATTACAATGAGCAGTTCTTC. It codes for CASSALEGDYNEQFF.

In nucleotides, the CDR3 is TGTGCCAGCAGCTTCGGGACTACCAACAATGAGCAGTTCTTC. It translates to CASSFGTTNNEQFF. This chain uses TRBV5-6 with TRBJ2-1; TRBD2 aligns across 7 bases. Germline assignment: CDR1 SGHDT and CDR2 YYEEEE. The ends lost 2 bases at V and 5 bases at J; junction bases unmatched: 4. The CDR3 contains 14 residues.

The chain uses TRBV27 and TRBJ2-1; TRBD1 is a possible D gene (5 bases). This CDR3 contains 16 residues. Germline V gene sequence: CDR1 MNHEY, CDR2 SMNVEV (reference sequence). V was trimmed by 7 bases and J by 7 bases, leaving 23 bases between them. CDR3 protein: CASTLQPQKGYNEQFF. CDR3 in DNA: TGTGCCAGCACCCTCCAGCCGCAAAAGGGGTATAATGAGCAGTTCTTC.

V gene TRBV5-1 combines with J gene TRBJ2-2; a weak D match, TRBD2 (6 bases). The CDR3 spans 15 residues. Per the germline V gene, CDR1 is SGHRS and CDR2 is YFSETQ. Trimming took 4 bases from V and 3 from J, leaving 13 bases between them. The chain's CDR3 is CASSTGEIDTGELFF. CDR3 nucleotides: TGCGCCAGCAGCACGGGAGAAATAGACACCGGGGAGCTGTTTTTT.

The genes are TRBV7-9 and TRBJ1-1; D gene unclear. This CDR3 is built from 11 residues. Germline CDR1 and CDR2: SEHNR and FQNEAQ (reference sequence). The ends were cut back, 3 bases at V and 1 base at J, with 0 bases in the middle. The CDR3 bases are TGTGCCAGCAGCTTGAACACTGAAGCTTTCTTT. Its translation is CASSLNTEAFF.

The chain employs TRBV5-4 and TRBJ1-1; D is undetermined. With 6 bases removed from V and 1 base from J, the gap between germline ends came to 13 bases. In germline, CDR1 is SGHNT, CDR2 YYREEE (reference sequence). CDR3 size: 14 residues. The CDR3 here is CASTSAGKNTEAFF. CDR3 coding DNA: TGTGCCAGCACGTCGGCCGGGAAGAACACTGAAGCTTTCTTT. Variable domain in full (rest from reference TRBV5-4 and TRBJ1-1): ETGVTQSPTHLIKTRGQQVTLRCSSQSGHNTVSWYQQALGQGPQFIFQYYREEENGRGNFPPRFSGLQFPNYSSELNVNALELDDSALYLCASTSAGKNTEAFFGQGTRLTVV.